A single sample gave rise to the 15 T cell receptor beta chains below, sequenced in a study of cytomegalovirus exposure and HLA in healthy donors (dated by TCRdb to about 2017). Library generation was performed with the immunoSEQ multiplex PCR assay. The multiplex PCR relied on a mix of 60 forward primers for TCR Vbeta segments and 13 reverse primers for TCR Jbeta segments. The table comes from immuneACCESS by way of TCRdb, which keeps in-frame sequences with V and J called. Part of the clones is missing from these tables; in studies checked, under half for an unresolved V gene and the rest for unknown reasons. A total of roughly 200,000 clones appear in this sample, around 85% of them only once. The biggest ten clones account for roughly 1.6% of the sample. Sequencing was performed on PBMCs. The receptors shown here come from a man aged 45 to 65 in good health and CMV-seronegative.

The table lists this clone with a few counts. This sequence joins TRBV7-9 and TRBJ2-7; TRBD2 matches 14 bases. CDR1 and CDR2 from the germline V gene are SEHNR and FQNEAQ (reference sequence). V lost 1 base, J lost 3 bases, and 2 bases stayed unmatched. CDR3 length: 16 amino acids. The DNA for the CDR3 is TGTGCCAGCAGCTTAGTGGGACTAGCGGGAGACTACGAGCAGTACTTC. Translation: CASSLVGLAGDYEQYF.

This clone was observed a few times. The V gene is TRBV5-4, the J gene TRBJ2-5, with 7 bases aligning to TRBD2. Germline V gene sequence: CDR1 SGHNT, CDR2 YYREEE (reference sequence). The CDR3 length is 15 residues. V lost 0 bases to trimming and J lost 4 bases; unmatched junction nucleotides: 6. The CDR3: CASSLEDGTIETQYF. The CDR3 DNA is TGTGCCAGCAGCTTGGAAGACGGGACTATAGAGACCCAGTACTTC.

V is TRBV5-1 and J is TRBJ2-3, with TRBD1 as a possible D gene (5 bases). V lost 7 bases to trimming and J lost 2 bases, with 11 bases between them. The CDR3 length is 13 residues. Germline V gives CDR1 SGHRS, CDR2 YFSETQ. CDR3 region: CASGTGDTDTQYF. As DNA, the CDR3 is TGCGCCAGCGGCACAGGAGACACAGATACGCAGTATTTT.

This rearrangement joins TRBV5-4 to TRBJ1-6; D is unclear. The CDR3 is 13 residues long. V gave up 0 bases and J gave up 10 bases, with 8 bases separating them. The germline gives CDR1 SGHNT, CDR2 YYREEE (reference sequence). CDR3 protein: CASSLASRSPLHF. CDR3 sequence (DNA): TGTGCCAGCAGCTTGGCTAGCAGGTCACCCCTCCACTTT. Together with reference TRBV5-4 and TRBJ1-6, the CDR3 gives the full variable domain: ETGVTQSPTHLIKTRGQQVTLRCSSQSGHNTVSWYQQALGQGPQFIFQYYREEENGRGNFPPRFSGLQFPNYSSELNVNALELDDSALYLCASSLASRSPLHFGNGTRLTVT.

Written as DNA, the CDR3 is TGTGCCAGCAGTTTTAGCGGGATCAGCACAGATACGCAGTATTTT. Translation: CASSFSGISTDTQYF. The V call is TRBV27, the J call TRBJ2-3; 8 nucleotides align to TRBD2. This CDR3 contains 15 residues. The trim removed 3 bases at V and 0 bases at J, leaving 2 bases unmatched. In germline, CDR1 is MNHEY, CDR2 SMNVEV (reference sequence).

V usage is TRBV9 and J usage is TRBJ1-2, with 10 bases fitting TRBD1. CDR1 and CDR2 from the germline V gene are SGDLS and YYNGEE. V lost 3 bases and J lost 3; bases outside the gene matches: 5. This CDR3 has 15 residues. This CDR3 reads CASSAGQGIDYGYTF. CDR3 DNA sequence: TGTGCCAGCAGCGCGGGACAGGGGATCGACTATGGCTACACCTTC.

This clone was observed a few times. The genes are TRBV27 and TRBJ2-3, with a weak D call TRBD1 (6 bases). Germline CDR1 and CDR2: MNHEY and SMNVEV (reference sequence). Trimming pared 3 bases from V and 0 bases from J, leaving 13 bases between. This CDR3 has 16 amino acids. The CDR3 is CASSLQRGKSTDTQYF. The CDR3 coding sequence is TGTGCCAGCAGTTTGCAGAGGGGGAAGAGCACAGATACGCAGTATTTT.

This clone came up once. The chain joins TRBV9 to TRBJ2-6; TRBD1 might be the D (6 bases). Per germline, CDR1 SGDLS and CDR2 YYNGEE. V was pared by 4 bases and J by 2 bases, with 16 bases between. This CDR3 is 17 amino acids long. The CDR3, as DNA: TGTGCCAGCAGCCCCCGGACAGTGAACACTGGGGCCAACGTCCTGACTTTC. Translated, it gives CASSPRTVNTGANVLTF. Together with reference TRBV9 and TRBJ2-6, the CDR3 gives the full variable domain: DSGVTQTPKHLITATGQRVTLRCSPRSGDLSVYWYQQSLDQGLQFLIQYYNGEERAKGNILERFSAQQFPDLHSELNLSSLELGDSALYFCASSPRTVNTGANVLTFGAGSRLTVL.

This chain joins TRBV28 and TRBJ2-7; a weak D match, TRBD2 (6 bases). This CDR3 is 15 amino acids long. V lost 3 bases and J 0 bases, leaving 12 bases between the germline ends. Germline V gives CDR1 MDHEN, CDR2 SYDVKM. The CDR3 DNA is TGTGCCAGCAGTTTCCGTGGGGGGAGCTCCTACGAGCAGTACTTC. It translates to CASSFRGGSSYEQYF.

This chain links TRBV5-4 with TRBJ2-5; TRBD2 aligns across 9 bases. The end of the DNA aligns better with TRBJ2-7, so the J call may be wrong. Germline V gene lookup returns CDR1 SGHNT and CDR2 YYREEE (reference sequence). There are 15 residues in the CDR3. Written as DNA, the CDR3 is TGTGCCAGCAGCTTGGGAGCGGGAGGCCCCTACGAGCAGTACTTC. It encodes CASSLGAGGPYEQYF.

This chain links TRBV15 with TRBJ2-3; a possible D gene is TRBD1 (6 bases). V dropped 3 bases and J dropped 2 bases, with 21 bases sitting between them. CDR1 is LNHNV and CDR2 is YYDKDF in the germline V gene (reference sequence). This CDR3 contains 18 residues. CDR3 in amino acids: CATSRNSRGPKFTDTQYF. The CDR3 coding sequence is TGTGCCACCAGCAGGAATAGCAGGGGACCGAAATTCACAGATACGCAGTATTTT. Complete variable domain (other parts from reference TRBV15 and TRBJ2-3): DAMVIQNPRYQVTQFGKPVTLSCSQTLNHNVMYWYQQKSSQAPKLLFHYYDKDFNNEADTPDNFQSRRPNTSFCFLDIRSPGLGDTAMYLCATSRNSRGPKFTDTQYFGPGTRLTVL.

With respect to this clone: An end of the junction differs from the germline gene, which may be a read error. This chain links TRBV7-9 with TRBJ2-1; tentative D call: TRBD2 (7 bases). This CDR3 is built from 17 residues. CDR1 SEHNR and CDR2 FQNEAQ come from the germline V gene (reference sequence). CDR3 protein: CASRLGLGGGFYNEQFF. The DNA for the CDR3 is TGTGCCAGCAGATTAGGCCTGGGGGGGGGCTTCTACAATGAGCAGTTCTTC.

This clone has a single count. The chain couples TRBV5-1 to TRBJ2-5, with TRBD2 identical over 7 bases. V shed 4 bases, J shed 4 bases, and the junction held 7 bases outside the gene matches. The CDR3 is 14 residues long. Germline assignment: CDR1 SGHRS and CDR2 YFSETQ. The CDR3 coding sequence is TGCGCCAGCAGCACGGGTGGCGGGAGAGAGACCCAGTACTTC. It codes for CASSTGGGRETQYF.

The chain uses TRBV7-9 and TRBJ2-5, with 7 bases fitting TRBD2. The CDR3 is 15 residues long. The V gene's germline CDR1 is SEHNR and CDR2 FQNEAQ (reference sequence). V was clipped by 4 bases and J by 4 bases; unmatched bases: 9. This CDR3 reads CASSSLAGDAETQYF. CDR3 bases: TGTGCCAGCAGCTCTCTGGCGGGGGACGCAGAGACCCAGTACTTC.

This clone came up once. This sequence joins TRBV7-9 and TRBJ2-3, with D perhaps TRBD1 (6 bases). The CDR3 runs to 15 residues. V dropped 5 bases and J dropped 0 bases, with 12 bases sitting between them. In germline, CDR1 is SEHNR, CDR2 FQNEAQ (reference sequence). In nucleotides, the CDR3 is TGTGCCAGCAGCCTTACAGGGTCTAGCACAGATACGCAGTATTTT. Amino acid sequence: CASSLTGSSTDTQYF.